What follows are 17 T cell receptor beta chains derived from one specimen sequenced in a study of somatic mutations in cytotoxic T cells in rheumatoid arthritis. Some clones are missing from TCRdb's copy, which holds only in-frame ones; the method was immunoSEQ multiplex PCR. This sample has about 20,000 clones, with around 86% found just once. The sequenced sample was CD8+ T cells sorted from blood. These receptors originate from an adult with rheumatoid arthritis.

The chain links TRBV5-6 to TRBJ2-7, with a weak D call TRBD2 (7 bases). The length of the CDR3 is 13 residues. CDR1 SGHDT and CDR2 YYEEEE come from the germline V gene. The germline V and J ends were trimmed by 5 bases and 6 bases, with 15 bases remaining between them. Here the CDR3 reads CASREGGGGEQYF. CDR3 DNA sequence: TGTGCCAGCAGAGAAGGAGGGGGGGGCGAGCAGTACTTC. The full variable domain, rest sourced from reference TRBV5-6 and TRBJ2-7, is DAGVTQSPTHLIKTRGQQVTLRCSPKSGHDTVSWYQQALGQGPQFIFQYYEEEERQRGNFPDRFSGHQFPNYSSELNVNALLLGDSALYLCASREGGGGEQYFGPGTRLTVT.

This clone was observed a few times. The V call is TRBV7-9, the J call TRBJ1-1; D uncertain. Deletions cut 5 bases from V and 4 bases from J, with 11 bases between. Germline V gene lookup returns CDR1 SEHNR and CDR2 FQNEAQ (reference sequence). The CDR3 has 13 residues. Written as DNA, the CDR3 is TGTGCCAGCAGCCGCCCTGAGGTCACTGAAGCTTTCTTT. Its translation is CASSRPEVTEAFF.

This clone has only a few counts. V usage is TRBV28 and J usage is TRBJ1-5, with 7 bases fitting TRBD1. The length of the CDR3 is 14 residues. Trimming at V came to 6 bases and at J to 3 bases, leaving 5 bases not matched to a gene. The germline V gene encodes CDR1 MDHEN and CDR2 SYDVKM. The CDR3 DNA reads TGTGCCAGCAGGGCGACAGGGACCAATCAGCCCCAGCATTTT. It translates to CASRATGTNQPQHF. The full variable domain, in which reference TRBV28 and TRBJ1-5 provide the parts outside the CDR3, is DVKVTQSSRYLVKRTGEKVFLECVQDMDHENMFWYRQDPGLGLRLIYFSYDVKMKEKGDIPEGYSVSREKKERFSLILESASTNQTSMYLCASRATGTNQPQHFGDGTRLSIL.

The rearrangement joins TRBV27 to TRBJ1-4, with D possibly TRBD1 on 5 matching bases. The CDR3 consists of 17 residues. The germline V gene encodes CDR1 MNHEY and CDR2 SMNVEV (reference sequence). Deletions cut 6 bases from V and 0 bases from J, with 17 bases between. CDR3 sequence: CASRGDSTPPTNEKLFF. The CDR3 DNA sequence: TGTGCCAGCAGGGGAGACAGTACGCCGCCAACTAATGAAAAACTGTTTTTT.

This clone occurred a few times. The chain employs TRBV10-3 and TRBJ1-2; tentatively, D is TRBD1 (6 bases). CDR1 and CDR2 from the germline V gene are ENHRY and SYGVKD. This CDR3 contains 13 residues. Trimming took 6 bases from V and 5 from J, leaving 13 bases between them. The CDR3 spells CAISPGQSYGYTF. For the CDR3, the DNA is TGTGCCATCAGCCCAGGACAGTCTTATGGCTACACCTTC.

This chain uses TRBV27 with TRBJ2-2; TRBD1 matches at 8 bases. Germline lookup yields CDR1 MNHEY and CDR2 SMNVEV (reference sequence). This CDR3 region has 14 residues. The J segment lost 5 bases and the V segment lost 5 bases, leaving 4 bases of the junction unmatched. CDR3 DNA sequence: TGTGCCAGCAGTAGAAGACAGGGGACCGGGGAGCTGTTTTTT. As protein: CASSRRQGTGELFF.

The chain uses TRBV11-3 and TRBJ2-1, with TRBD2 matching over 13 bases. V lost 3 bases and J lost 7; bases outside the gene matches: 9. Germline V lookup: CDR1 SGHNT, CDR2 YENEEA. The CDR3 runs to 17 residues. In DNA form, the CDR3 reads TGTGCCAGCAGCTTCCGTTTGGGACTAGCGGGAAGGAATGAGCAGTTCTTC. Translation: CASSFRLGLAGRNEQFF.

This chain connects TRBV7-6 to TRBJ1-2; D may be TRBD1 (5 bases). Germline lookup yields CDR1 SGHVS and CDR2 FNYEAQ. Deletions cut 5 bases from V and 0 bases from J, with 16 bases between. The CDR3 length is 16 residues. The CDR3 here is CASSPQGEVPNYGYTF. CDR3 in DNA: TGTGCCAGCAGCCCCCAGGGCGAGGTTCCTAACTATGGCTACACCTTC.

V is TRBV4-2 and J is TRBJ2-7, with 10 bases identical to TRBD2. The CDR3 runs to 17 residues. Unmatched junction bases numbered 11, after V lost 3 bases and J lost 3 bases. CDR1 LGHNA and CDR2 YNFKEQ come from the germline V gene. CDR3 DNA: TGTGCCAGCAGCCAGGGGCTAGCGGGAGAGATAGGCTACGAGCAGTACTTC. This encodes CASSQGLAGEIGYEQYF.

The chain uses TRBV6-1 and TRBJ1-3; TRBD1 might be the D (6 bases). V was trimmed by 2 bases and J by 6 bases, leaving 14 bases between them. Germline V CDR1 and CDR2: MNHNS, SASEGT. The CDR3 extends over 15 amino acids. The CDR3: CASSEPPTGLNTIYF. The CDR3 DNA reads TGTGCCAGCAGTGAACCCCCAACAGGGCTAAACACCATATATTTT.

CDR3 DNA: TGCGCCAGCAGCCAAGATCGGGGACAAAAACTGTTTTTT. This encodes CASSQDRGQKLFF. The V call is TRBV4-3, the J call TRBJ1-4; D is possibly TRBD1 (5 bases). CDR3 length equals 13 residues. Germline loops: CDR1 LGHNA, CDR2 YSLEER. V was cut by 0 bases and J by 9 bases, with 8 bases left in between.

This clone was detected only a few times. The CDR3 DNA is TGTGCCAGCAAAGTTGGGAACACTGAAGCTTTCTTT. It encodes CASKVGNTEAFF. This sequence joins TRBV6-5 and TRBJ1-1; D unclear. The V end was cut by 7 bases, the J end by 1 base, with 7 bases between. CDR1 and CDR2 (germline): MNHEY, SVGAGI. The CDR3 has 12 amino acids.

This chain links TRBV15 with TRBJ1-5; perhaps TRBD1 as D (5 bases). The CDR3 spans 14 residues. Germline lookup yields CDR1 LNHNV and CDR2 YYDKDF (reference sequence). V was shortened by 3 bases and J by 6 bases, with 12 bases between the two germline ends. The CDR3 loop reads CATSSQGGSQPQHF. In nucleotides, the CDR3 is TGTGCCACCAGCAGCCAGGGAGGGAGTCAGCCCCAGCATTTT.

The table lists this clone with a few counts. CDR3 coding DNA: TGTGCCAGCAGTCCCAGGGAGGATGGGGCCAACGTCCTGACTTTC. Protein product: CASSPREDGANVLTF. The chain has TRBV6-1 and TRBJ2-6; D may be TRBD2 (6 bases). Germline V gives CDR1 MNHNS, CDR2 SASEGT. This CDR3 has 15 amino acids. The V gene lost 5 bases and the J gene lost 3 bases, with 11 bases spanning the gap.

The chain is built from TRBV7-2 and TRBJ2-1, with TRBD2 identical over 11 bases. Germline V gene sequence: CDR1 SGHTA, CDR2 FQGNSA. The V segment lost 2 bases and the J segment 3 bases; nucleotides outside the gene matches: 6. The CDR3 consists of 17 residues. CDR3 sequence (DNA): TGTGCCAGCAGCTTACTATTAGCGGGAGGGCTCTACAATGAGCAGTTCTTC. It encodes CASSLLLAGGLYNEQFF.

V and J are TRBV5-5 and TRBJ2-1; D remains ambiguous. The length of the CDR3 is 11 residues. Trimming pared 4 bases from V and 10 bases from J, leaving 9 bases between. Germline V gene data show CDR1 as SGHKS and CDR2 as YYEKEE (reference sequence). This CDR3 reads CASSEEAEQFF. CDR3 nucleotides: TGTGCCAGCAGCGAAGAAGCGGAGCAGTTCTTC.

The chain uses TRBV6-1 and TRBJ2-1; possible D gene TRBD1, 8 bases. The CDR3 is 15 amino acids. The V end was cut by 3 bases, the J end by 9 bases, with 18 bases between. Per germline, CDR1 MNHNS and CDR2 SASEGT. The CDR3 sequence is CASSEAQGGYGEQFF. The DNA for the CDR3 is TGTGCCAGCAGTGAGGCACAGGGGGGGTACGGTGAGCAGTTCTTC.